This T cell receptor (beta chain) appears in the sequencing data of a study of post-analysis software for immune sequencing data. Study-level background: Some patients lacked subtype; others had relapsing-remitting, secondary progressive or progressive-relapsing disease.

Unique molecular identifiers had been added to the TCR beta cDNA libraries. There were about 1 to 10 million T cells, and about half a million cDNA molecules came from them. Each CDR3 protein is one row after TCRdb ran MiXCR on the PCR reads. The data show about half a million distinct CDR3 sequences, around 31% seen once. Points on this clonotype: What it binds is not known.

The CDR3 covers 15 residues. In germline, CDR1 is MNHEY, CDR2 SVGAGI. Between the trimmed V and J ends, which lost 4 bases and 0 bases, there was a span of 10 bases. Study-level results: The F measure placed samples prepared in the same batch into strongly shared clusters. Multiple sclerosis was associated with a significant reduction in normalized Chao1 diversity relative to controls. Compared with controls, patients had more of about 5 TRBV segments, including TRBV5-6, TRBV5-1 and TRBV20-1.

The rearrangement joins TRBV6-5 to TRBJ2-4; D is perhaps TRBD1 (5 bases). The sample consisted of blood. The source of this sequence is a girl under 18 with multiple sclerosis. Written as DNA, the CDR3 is TGTGCCAGCAGTTTTGGACAAAAAGCCAAAAACATTCAGTACTTC. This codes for CASSFGQKAKNIQYF.